The 22 T cell receptor beta chains given below trace back to one sample, sequenced in a study of OX40 agonist ivuxolimab in advanced cancers. Assay used: immunoSEQ multiplex PCR; TCRdb lists only in-frame clones, some missing. The table includes about 87,000 clones, around nine tenths detected once. The sequencing here drew on CD4+ or CD8+ T cells sorted from blood, taken in a trial of the OX40 agonist ivuxolimab. Receptor source: an adult with an advanced solid tumor such as melanoma, head and neck, liver or kidney cancer.

The chain uses TRBV7-8 and TRBJ2-2; weak D call: TRBD1 (6 bases). The V gene lost 6 bases and the J gene lost 4 bases, with 18 bases spanning the gap. There are 16 residues in the CDR3. Germline CDR1 and CDR2: SGHVS and FQNEAQ. This chain's CDR3 is CASRLTAGVGTGELFF. The DNA of the CDR3 is TGTGCCAGCAGACTCACGGCAGGGGTCGGCACCGGGGAGCTGTTTTTT.

With regard to this clone: At one end, the junction sequence differs from germline, possibly due to a read error. The same CDR3 is also encoded by other DNA sequences in this sample. The genes are TRBV5-4 and TRBJ2-7; a weak D match, TRBD1 (6 bases). Germline V CDR1 and CDR2: SGHNT, YYREEE (reference sequence). The CDR3 has 13 residues. The chain's CDR3 is CASSLGGPYEQYF. The CDR3 DNA follows: TGTGCCAGCAGCTTGGGGGGGCCTTACGAGCAATACTTC. Full variable domain (remainder filled in from reference TRBV5-4 and TRBJ2-7): ETGVTQSPTHLIKTRGQQVTLRCSSQSGHNTVSWYQQALGQGPQFIFQYYREEENGRGNFPPRFSGLQFPNYSSELNVNALELDDSALYLCASSLGGPYEQYFGPGTRLTVT.

Here the CDR3 DNA reads TGCGCCAGCAGCTTGGACGGTGCAACTAATGAAAAACTGTTTTTT. Translation: CASSLDGATNEKLFF. The chain uses TRBV5-1 and TRBJ1-4; D call uncertain. The V end was cut by 0 bases, the J end by 0 bases, with 6 bases between. Germline V gene sequence: CDR1 SGHRS, CDR2 YFSETQ. CDR3 length: 15 amino acids.

The chain links TRBV18 to TRBJ2-1; D is tentatively TRBD1 or TRBD2 (5 bases each). Per the germline V gene, CDR1 is KGHSH and CDR2 is LQKENI. The V end lost 3 bases, the J end lost 8 bases, and 11 bases lay between the germline ends. The CDR3 has 13 residues. CDR3 sequence: CASSPGVSDEQFF. In DNA form, the CDR3 reads TGTGCCAGCTCACCGGGGGTATCTGATGAGCAGTTCTTC.

The gene calls are TRBV7-2 and TRBJ1-1; possibly TRBD1 for D (6 bases). Germline CDR1 reads SGHTA; CDR2 reads FQGNSA. V lost 5 bases to trimming and J lost 1 base, with 8 bases between them. This CDR3 is built from 13 residues. CDR3 nucleotide sequence: TGTGCCAGCAGCCAGGACAGGAACACTGAAGCTTTCTTT. It is translated as CASSQDRNTEAFF. Based on the CDR3 plus reference TRBV7-2 and TRBJ1-1, the full variable domain is GAGVSQSPSNKVTEKGKDVELRCDPISGHTALYWYRQSLGQGLEFLIYFQGNSAPDKSGLPSDRFSAERTGGSVSTLTIQRTQQEDSAVYLCASSQDRNTEAFFGQGTRLTVV.

This chain uses TRBV30 with TRBJ2-6; D not certain. The CDR3 runs to 13 residues. Trimming pared 0 bases from V and 3 bases from J, leaving 3 bases between. From germline, CDR1 is GTSNPN and CDR2 SVGIG (reference sequence). CDR3 region: CAWSVGGANVLTF. In nucleotides, the CDR3 is TGTGCCTGGAGTGTGGGTGGGGCCAACGTCCTGACTTTC.

This chain links TRBV2 with TRBJ2-1; D possibly corresponds to TRBD2 (5 bases). CDR3 size: 14 residues. The germline CDR1 and CDR2 sequences are SNHLY and FYNNEI. The V and J ends lost 11 bases and 1 base respectively, with 15 bases between them. CDR3 amino acids: CAGSLSGSYNEQFF. The CDR3, as DNA: TGTGCCGGCTCTCTGTCGGGGTCCTACAATGAGCAGTTCTTC. The complete variable domain, with remaining parts taken from reference TRBV2 and TRBJ2-1, reads EPEVTQTPSHQVTQMGQEVILRCVPISNHLYFYWYRQILGQKVEFLVSFYNNEISEKSEIFDDQFSVERPDGSNFTLKIRSTKLEDSAMYFCAGSLSGSYNEQFFGPGTRLTVL.

The V and J genes are TRBV5-1 and TRBJ2-4, with D perhaps TRBD2 (6 bases). The V gene's germline CDR1 is SGHRS and CDR2 YFSETQ. The V and J ends lost 4 bases and 0 bases respectively, with 17 bases between them. CDR3 length: 17 amino acids. The CDR3 loop reads CASSPDGGTLAKNIQYF. CDR3 DNA sequence: TGCGCCAGCAGCCCGGATGGGGGGACTCTAGCCAAAAACATTCAGTACTTC.

The genes are TRBV4-1 and TRBJ2-5; either TRBD1 or TRBD2 may supply D (5 bases each). CDR3 length: 16 residues. Per germline, CDR1 MGHRA and CDR2 YSYEKL. Trimming removed 1 base from V and 7 bases from J, with 19 bases in between. CDR3 in amino acids: CASSQVSGRSGGTQYF. DNA for the CDR3: TGCGCCAGCAGCCAAGTATCGGGACGGAGTGGGGGGACCCAGTACTTC.

The chain combines TRBV20-1 with TRBJ1-3, with D unclear. The CDR3 totals 11 residues. V was cut by 3 bases and J by 3 bases, with 3 bases left in between. Germline V gives CDR1 DFQATT, CDR2 SNEGSKA (reference sequence). The CDR3, as DNA: TGCAGTGCTAGCCTTGGAAACACCATATATTTT. Protein sequence: CSASLGNTIYF.

The rearrangement uses TRBV7-2 and TRBJ2-5, with 8 nucleotides matching TRBD2. The germline CDR1 and CDR2 sequences are SGHTA and FQGNSA. The CDR3 contains 14 residues. The junction had 13 bases not matched to a gene; V was cut back by 7 bases and J by 9 bases. For the CDR3, the DNA is TGTGCCAGCACCCCGAGCGGGAGCGGGAGTTCCCAGTACTTC. This translates into CASTPSGSGSSQYF.

This clone was observed a single time. The chain joins TRBV6-5 to TRBJ2-5; 9 bases align to TRBD1. The V and J ends lost 5 bases and 6 bases, in that order; junction bases with no gene match: 4. This CDR3 has 13 amino acids. Germline lookup yields CDR1 MNHEY and CDR2 SVGAGI. In DNA, the CDR3 is TGTGCCAGCAGTCGACAGGGGGACAAGACCCAGTACTTC. This codes for CASSRQGDKTQYF.

The genes are TRBV7-9 and TRBJ1-2; unclear D gene. Germline-derived CDR1 and CDR2 are SEHNR and FQNEAQ (reference sequence). The CDR3 sequence is 15 residues long. V was pared by 3 bases and J by 0 bases, with 11 bases between. The CDR3 DNA is TGTGCCAGCAGCTTTGAACAGCTAGCTAACTATGGCTACACCTTC. Translated, it gives CASSFEQLANYGYTF.

The V call is TRBV19, the J call TRBJ2-5; 10 bases match TRBD1. The CDR3 is 16 residues long. The germline gives CDR1 LNHDA, CDR2 SQIVND (reference sequence). J was trimmed by 3 bases and V by 4 bases; bases with no gene match: 8. The CDR3 nucleotides read TGTGCCAGTAGTACTCGGACAGGGGGGCCAGAAGAGACCCAGTACTTC. Amino acids: CASSTRTGGPEETQYF.

V and J are TRBV5-1 and TRBJ2-3, with 7 bases matching TRBD2. Germline CDR1 is SGHRS and CDR2 is YFSETQ. CDR3 length: 16 amino acids. The V and J ends lost 0 bases and 0 bases, in that order; junction bases with no gene match: 4. CDR3 in amino acids: CASSLAGGTSTDTQYF. The CDR3 coding sequence is TGCGCCAGCAGCTTGGCCGGGGGGACTAGCACAGATACGCAGTATTTT.

A single count supports this clone. The chain recombines TRBV5-1 with TRBJ2-5; 9 positions match TRBD2. Germline V CDR1 and CDR2: SGHRS, YFSETQ. The CDR3 totals 15 residues. V lost 4 bases and J lost 4; bases outside the gene matches: 8. The chain's CDR3 is CASSILTSGAETQYF. The DNA of the CDR3 is TGCGCCAGCAGCATATTGACTAGCGGAGCAGAGACCCAGTACTTC. The full variable domain, rest sourced from reference TRBV5-1 and TRBJ2-5, is KAGVTQTPRYLIKTRGQQVTLSCSPISGHRSVSWYQQTPGQGLQFLFEYFSETQRNKGNFPGRFSGRQFSNSRSEMNVSTLELGDSALYLCASSILTSGAETQYFGPGTRLLVL.

The chain's CDR3 is CASSQDWGGGPYNEQFF. The CDR3 region has the DNA TGCGCCAGCAGCCAAGATTGGGGTGGGGGGCCCTACAATGAGCAGTTCTTC. V usage is TRBV4-3 and J usage is TRBJ2-1; D tentatively reads TRBD1 or TRBD2 (6 bases each). Germline-derived CDR1 and CDR2 are LGHNA and YSLEER. Trimming cost V 0 bases and J 2 bases, with 14 bases left between them. This CDR3 has 17 amino acids.

The chain joins TRBV9 to TRBJ2-1; 7 bases fit TRBD2. This CDR3 has 17 amino acids. V shed 0 bases, J shed 2 bases, and the junction held 8 bases outside the gene matches. CDR1 and CDR2 from the germline V gene are SGDLS and YYNGEE. CDR3 residues: CASSVAGGGGTYNEQFF. DNA for the CDR3: TGTGCCAGCAGCGTAGCTGGCGGCGGGGGAACCTACAATGAGCAGTTCTTC.

The V and J genes are TRBV6-6 and TRBJ2-7, with a possible D match to TRBD2 (5 bases). Trimming took 6 bases from V and 2 from J, leaving 20 bases between them. There are 16 residues in the CDR3. Germline CDR1 is MNHNY and CDR2 is SVGAGI (reference sequence). The CDR3 is CASSPSGRGKAYEQYF. For the CDR3, the DNA is TGTGCCAGCAGCCCCTCAGGCCGGGGTAAGGCCTACGAGCAGTACTTC.

V usage is TRBV5-6 and J usage is TRBJ2-7; D is possibly TRBD1 (6 bases). The V gene lost 4 bases and the J gene lost 2 bases, with 10 bases spanning the gap. The germline gives CDR1 SGHDT, CDR2 YYEEEE. The CDR3 is 13 residues long. This CDR3 reads CASSRDTTYEQYF. For the CDR3, the DNA is TGTGCCAGCAGCAGGGACACCACCTACGAGCAGTACTTC.

This clone appeared a single time. This chain connects TRBV6-4 to TRBJ2-1, with 15 positions matching TRBD2. The CDR3 length is 18 residues. With 0 bases clipped from V and 2 bases from J, the junction kept 2 bases outside the gene matches. Germline assignment: CDR1 MRHNA and CDR2 SNTAGT. CDR3: CASSDSGLAGGPYNEQFF. As DNA, the CDR3 is TGTGCCAGCAGTGACTCGGGACTAGCGGGGGGCCCCTACAATGAGCAGTTCTTC.

In regard to this clone: One end of the junction varies from germline; a read error may be responsible. V usage is TRBV7-2 and J usage is TRBJ2-3; D uncertain. The CDR3 is 11 residues long. CDR1 SGHTA and CDR2 FQGNSA come from the germline V gene. The CDR3 spells CASTLTDTQYF. In DNA, the CDR3 is TGTGCCAGCACCTTAACAGATACGCAGTATTTT.